This TCR beta chain was documented in a study of blood T cell repertoires in COVID-19. The wider study: Sites in the United States, Italy and Spain provided acute and convalescent COVID-19 samples. The analysed material was cDNA or gDNA that came from T cells, B-cell-depleted T cells, or PBMCs.

V lost 11 bases, J lost 3 bases, and 20 bases lay in between. Looked up from germline, CDR1 is MDHEN and CDR2 is SYDVKM. This CDR3 is 14 amino acids long. Per the original data handling: Reference gene primer amplification in the assay estimated nucleated cell counts. Sequenced by immunoSEQ multiplex PCR; TCRdb stores in-frame clones only, minus some. Clonal size and the V and J genes are those of that table, whereas D and trimming came from the DNA. The sample consists of 130,000 or so clones, approximately 87% of them appearing once. The V gene is TRBV28, the J gene TRBJ2-7, with unresolved D. Sequencing used peripheral blood. This clonotype was obtained from a man aged 70-80 years with active COVID-19. CDR3 sequence (DNA): TGTGCCTCCCACTCAGCCCAACAGTTCTACGAGCAGTACTTC. This sequence encodes CASHSAQQFYEQYF.